The 7 T cell receptor beta chains in this list originate from one sample, sequenced in a study of blood T cells in healthy people across ages. Sample-barcoded 5' priming and a J-beta primer mix drove a second PCR of roughly 6 to 12 cycles. TCRdb re-called the 5' RACE reads with MiXCR, one entry per CDR3 protein. The sample holds 920,000 or so distinct CDR3 sequences, 40% to 45% seen once. Source material: blood. These receptor sequences come from an older woman in good health.

This chain links TRBV20-1 with TRBJ2-5, with 11 bases fitting TRBD2. V lost 8 bases to trimming and J lost 2 bases; unmatched junction nucleotides: 13. The CDR3 has 16 residues. CDR1 and CDR2 (germline): DFQATT, SNEGSKA (reference sequence). CDR3 DNA sequence: TGCAGTTTAGGTAGCGGGAGGGCCTTAGCTCAAGAGACCCAGTACTTC. Translation: CSLGSGRALAQETQYF.

The CDR3 reads CAASGIGNTIYF. The CDR3 bases are TGTGCCGCGAGCGGCATCGGAAACACCATATATTTT. The chain combines TRBV6-6 with TRBJ1-3; D ambiguous. This CDR3 region has 12 residues. Germline V gene sequence: CDR1 MNHNY, CDR2 SVGAGI (reference sequence). The V end was cut by 11 bases, the J end by 4 bases, with 12 bases between.

J is TRBJ2-7 and V is TRBV4-3; 7 nucleotides agree with TRBD2. The V gene's germline CDR1 is LGHNA and CDR2 YSLEER. There are 16 residues in the CDR3. V shed 0 bases and J 2 bases; nucleotides not matched to a gene: 7. The DNA of the CDR3 is TGCGCCAGCAGCCAAGATCTAGGTAGCGGGCCCTACGAGCAGTACTTC. Translation: CASSQDLGSGPYEQYF.

This chain joins TRBV5-1 and TRBJ2-3, with 11 nucleotides matching TRBD2. Per germline, CDR1 SGHRS and CDR2 YFSETQ. The J segment lost 2 bases and the V segment lost 0 bases, leaving 2 bases of the junction unmatched. The CDR3 extends over 16 amino acids. CDR3 sequence reads: CASSLGTSGYTDTQYF. The CDR3 DNA follows: TGCGCCAGCAGCTTGGGGACTAGCGGGTACACAGATACGCAGTATTTT.

This clonotype was recorded a few times. This chain connects TRBV6-1 to TRBJ1-6, with D possibly being TRBD1 (5 bases). The CDR3 covers 15 residues. Trimming pared 7 bases from V and 6 bases from J, leaving 16 bases between. From germline, CDR1 is MNHNS and CDR2 SASEGT. The CDR3 nucleotides read TGTGCCAGCACCGTGACAGTACCCTTTAATTCACCCCTCCACTTT. It translates to CASTVTVPFNSPLHF.

A few counts support this clonotype. The chain couples TRBV7-2 to TRBJ1-6; no clear D gene. This CDR3 comprises 14 residues. V lost 3 bases, J lost 6 bases, and 9 bases lay in between. Per the germline V gene, CDR1 is SGHTA and CDR2 is FQGNSA. CDR3 in amino acids: CASSFRNLNSPLHF. The CDR3 nucleotides are TGTGCCAGCAGCTTCAGGAATCTTAATTCACCCCTCCACTTT.

The J gene is TRBJ2-3, the V gene TRBV11-1; TRBD2 matches at 12 bases. CDR3 size: 16 residues. Germline CDR1 and CDR2: SGHAT and FQDESV (reference sequence). The ends lost 2 bases at V and 5 bases at J; junction bases unmatched: 5. The CDR3 loop reads CASSLLAGGPRDTQYF. In nucleotides, the CDR3 is TGTGCCAGCAGCTTACTAGCGGGAGGGCCAAGAGATACGCAGTATTTT. The variable domain in full, with the rest retrieved from reference TRBV11-1 and TRBJ2-3, is EAEVAQSPRYKITEKSQAVAFWCDPISGHATLYWYRQILGQGPELLVQFQDESVVDDSQLPKDRFSAERLKGVDSTLKIQPAELGDSAMYLCASSLLAGGPRDTQYFGPGTRLTVL.